Each of the 8 T cell receptor beta chains below was sequenced from the same sample in a study of blood T cell repertoires in COVID-19. Some clones are missing from TCRdb's copy, which holds only in-frame ones; the method was immunoSEQ multiplex PCR. The sample yields 100,000 to 150,000 clones, 75% to 90% seen once. The sequenced sample was peripheral blood. Receptors were obtained from an elderly woman with COVID-19, enrolled during active disease.

The genes are TRBV7-2 and TRBJ1-4; D perhaps matches TRBD1 (5 bases). The CDR3 sequence is 18 residues long. CDR1 SGHTA and CDR2 FQGNSA come from the germline V gene. Deletions cut 5 bases from V and 0 bases from J, with 19 bases between. The CDR3: CASSPGSGVRATNEKLFF. The CDR3 region has the DNA TGTGCCAGCAGCCCAGGGTCTGGGGTTCGGGCAACTAATGAAAAACTGTTTTTT.

CDR3 sequence (DNA): TGTGCCAGCAGTGAAGGGCTAGCGGTGGATGAGCAGTTCTTC. The encoded protein is CASSEGLAVDEQFF. The chain combines TRBV6-1 with TRBJ2-1; TRBD2 matches 7 bases. Germline V gene lookup returns CDR1 MNHNS and CDR2 SASEGT. The CDR3 has 14 residues. V shed 1 base, J shed 8 bases, and the junction held 5 bases outside the gene matches.

The chain carries TRBV5-1 and TRBJ2-1; 10 bases are a match to TRBD2. Germline-derived CDR1 and CDR2 are SGHRS and YFSETQ. The CDR3 has 15 amino acids. V lost 2 bases, J lost 5 bases, and 4 bases stayed unmatched. CDR3 nucleotide sequence: TGCGCCAGCAGCTTAGCACTAGCGGGGAACAATGAGCAGTTCTTC. Translated: CASSLALAGNNEQFF.

The chain's CDR3 is CASSSAGTGTNSPLHF. The CDR3 DNA reads TGTGCCAGCAGCTCGGCCGGGACAGGGACTAATTCACCCCTCCACTTT. V usage is TRBV7-9 and J usage is TRBJ1-6; 9 positions match TRBD1. This CDR3 has 16 amino acids. Germline CDR1 SEHNR, CDR2 FQNEAQ (reference sequence). V shed 4 bases and J 6 bases; nucleotides not matched to a gene: 7.

The chain combines TRBV3-1 (or the pseudogene TRBV3-2) with TRBJ2-7; maybe TRBD2 (5 bases). Looked up from germline, CDR1 is LGHDT and CDR2 is YNNKEL (reference sequence). There are 13 residues in the CDR3. V gave up 8 bases and J gave up 3 bases, with 14 bases separating them. CDR3 region: CASSPGWLYEQYF. In nucleotides, the CDR3 is TGTGCCAGCTCACCGGGGTGGCTCTACGAGCAGTACTTC.

This clone occurred a few times. The genes are TRBV7-2 and TRBJ1-2; 7 bases map to TRBD1. The V and J ends lost 0 bases and 4 bases, in that order; junction bases with no gene match: 2. The CDR3 covers 14 residues. Germline V gives CDR1 SGHTA, CDR2 FQGNSA. The CDR3 DNA follows: TGTGCCAGCAGCTTAGCGCCAGGGGGCTATGGCTACACCTTC. Translated: CASSLAPGGYGYTF. The full variable domain, its missing parts supplied by reference TRBV7-2 and TRBJ1-2, is GAGVSQSPSNKVTEKGKDVELRCDPISGHTALYWYRQSLGQGLEFLIYFQGNSAPDKSGLPSDRFSAERTGGSVSTLTIQRTQQEDSAVYLCASSLAPGGYGYTFGSGTRLTVV.

V gene TRBV5-1 combines with J gene TRBJ2-1, with 7 positions matching TRBD2. Germline V gene lookup returns CDR1 SGHRS and CDR2 YFSETQ. The J segment lost 10 bases and the V segment lost 3 bases, leaving 16 bases of the junction unmatched. The CDR3 covers 16 residues. DNA for the CDR3: TGCGCCAGCAGCTCCCCCGGTAGGGCGGGAGCCGGAGAGCAGTTCTTC. This codes for CASSSPGRAGAGEQFF.

The chain couples TRBV28 to TRBJ2-7; 8 positions agree with TRBD1. Unmatched junction bases numbered 8, after V lost 7 bases and J lost 3 bases. This CDR3 has 14 residues. Germline values: CDR1 MDHEN, CDR2 SYDVKM. In nucleotides, the CDR3 is TGTGCCAGCACCCTATCCGGACAGGGCTACGAGCAGTACTTC. Residues: CASTLSGQGYEQYF. Full variable domain (missing parts from reference TRBV28 and TRBJ2-7): DVKVTQSSRYLVKRTGEKVFLECVQDMDHENMFWYRQDPGLGLRLIYFSYDVKMKEKGDIPEGYSVSREKKERFSLILESASTNQTSMYLCASTLSGQGYEQYFGPGTRLTVT.